A selection of T cell receptor beta chains follows, all from one sample in a study of blood T cell repertoires in COVID-19. Data came from immunoSEQ multiplex PCR; TCRdb stores just in-frame clones and leaves some out. The data show approximately 110,000 clones, 82% seen once. Sequenced input: peripheral blood. The receptors were gathered from a man aged 70-80 years with acute or convalescent COVID-19. CDR3s include the opening cysteine and the closing phenylalanine or tryptophan. D genes are given only for firm matches. Only some rows state a clone size, as once, few, many or a class for expanded clones.

V,J,D,size,CDR3,DNA
TRBV3-1/TRBV3-2,TRBJ1-1,TRBD1,NA,CASSDPPGRGRTEAFF,TGTGCCAGCAGCGACCCCCCGGGCAGGGGGCGTACTGAAGCTTTCTTT
TRBV28,TRBJ2-7,TRBD1,NA,CATRGTAISYEQYF,TGTGCCACTAGAGGGACAGCTATCTCCTACGAGCAGTACTTC
TRBV29-1,TRBJ2-7,NA,NA,CSVRQDGHEQYF,TGCAGCGTTAGACAGGATGGCCACGAGCAGTACTTC
TRBV7-3,TRBJ2-2,TRBD1,NA,CASSLWTGAGELFF,TGTGCCAGCAGCTTATGGACAGGAGCCGGGGAGCTGTTTTTT
TRBV10-2,TRBJ1-2,NA,NA,CASGDRPNYGYTF,TGCGCCAGCGGAGACAGGCCCAACTATGGCTACACCTTC
TRBV5-6,TRBJ1-2,NA,NA,CASSLDRGMSGYTF,TGTGCCAGCAGCTTGGATCGGGGAATGAGCGGCTACACCTTC
TRBV6-5,TRBJ1-2,TRBD1,few,CASIQGQVHYGYTF,TGTGCCAGCATCCAGGGACAGGTTCACTATGGCTACACCTTC
TRBV6-1,TRBJ1-2,TRBD1,NA,CASSEKPDRASYGYTF,TGTGCCAGCAGTGAAAAACCGGACAGGGCCTCCTATGGCTACACCTTC
TRBV10-2,TRBJ2-1,NA,few,CASSERRGNNEQFF,TGCGCCAGCAGTGAGCGCCGGGGGAACAATGAGCAGTTCTTC
TRBV5-1,TRBJ1-5,NA,NA,CASRPTGLGNQPQHF,TGCGCCAGCAGGCCCACAGGGTTAGGAAATCAGCCCCAGCATTTT
TRBV20-1,TRBJ2-1,TRBD2,NA,CSASPLAGGPPYNEQFF,TGCAGTGCTAGTCCGCTAGCGGGAGGGCCCCCCTACAATGAGCAGTTCTTC
TRBV19,TRBJ2-1,TRBD2,NA,CASRGSGSLFGEQFF,TGTGCCAGTAGAGGAAGCGGGAGTCTATTTGGTGAGCAGTTCTTC
TRBV29-1,TRBJ2-7,TRBD1,NA,CSVTGTGGGYEQYF,TGCAGCGTTACCGGGACAGGGGGCGGGTACGAGCAGTACTTC
TRBV4-2,TRBJ1-2,NA,NA,CASSQELYGYTF,TGTGCCAGCAGCCAAGAACTATATGGCTACACCTTC
TRBV7-9,TRBJ1-1,NA,NA,CASSYHGLNTEAFF,TGTGCCAGCAGCTACCATGGCCTGAACACTGAAGCTTTCTTT
TRBV29-1,TRBJ1-1,NA,few,CSVVLYTEAFF,TGCAGCGTTGTTCTCTACACTGAAGCTTTCTTT
TRBV11-2,TRBJ2-3,NA,NA,CASSLGNTQYF,TGTGCCAGCAGCTTAGGTAATACGCAGTATTTT
TRBV28,TRBJ2-7,NA,few,CATTTGSYEQYF,TGTGCCACTACGACAGGTTCCTACGAGCAGTACTTC
TRBV10-2,TRBJ2-7,TRBD2,once,CASRETSGRAQGEQYF,TGCGCCAGCAGGGAGACTAGCGGGAGGGCCCAGGGCGAGCAGTACTTC
TRBV27,TRBJ2-7,NA,few,CASSMRVPISYEQYF,TGTGCCAGCAGTATGCGTGTCCCAATTTCCTACGAGCAGTACTTC
TRBV4-2,TRBJ2-1,TRBD2,NA,CASSQEKGLAWVDQRESEQFF,TGTGCCAGCAGCCAAGAGAAGGGTCTCGCGTGGGTCGATCAGCGGGAGAGTGAGCAGTTCTTC
TRBV9,TRBJ2-1,NA,NA,CASSVDGAPRIGEQFF,TGTGCCAGCAGCGTAGATGGGGCGCCCCGAATCGGTGAGCAGTTCTTC
TRBV25-1,TRBJ1-2,TRBD1,NA,CASRQGTWGGYTF,TGTGCCAGCCGACAGGGGACCTGGGGTGGCTACACCTTC
TRBV5-3,TRBJ2-1,NA,NA,CARSFPEDYNEQFF,TGTGCCAGAAGCTTTCCCGAGGACTACAATGAGCAGTTCTTC
TRBV2,TRBJ1-5,NA,once,CASSEGGQPNQPQHF,TGTGCCAGCAGTGAAGGAGGTCAGCCTAATCAGCCCCAGCATTTT
TRBV19,TRBJ1-5,TRBD1,NA,CASSILGQGAWGQPQHF,TGTGCCAGTAGTATCCTCGGACAGGGGGCTTGGGGTCAGCCCCAGCATTTT
TRBV15,TRBJ1-5,TRBD1,NA,CATSGDRGLPPQHF,TGTGCCACCAGCGGAGACAGGGGTTTACCGCCCCAGCATTTT
TRBV19,TRBJ1-2,TRBD1,NA,CASSRDRGSLYGYTF,TGTGCCAGTAGTCGTGACAGGGGGTCACTCTATGGCTACACCTTC
TRBV5-1,TRBJ2-7,TRBD2,NA,CASSLRYTGLAGTSTNEQYF,TGCGCCAGCAGCCTTCGTTATACGGGACTAGCGGGGACTTCGACCAACGAGCAGTACTTC
TRBV6-5,TRBJ2-7,NA,NA,CASSYSYRASYEQYF,TGTGCCAGCAGTTACTCGTACAGGGCCTCCTACGAGCAGTACTTC
TRBV3-1/TRBV3-2,TRBJ1-5,NA,NA,CASSQKIDQPQHF,TGTGCCAGCAGCCAAAAAATAGATCAGCCCCAGCATTTT
TRBV10-2,TRBJ2-7,NA,few,CASTGFYEQYF,TGCGCCAGCACCGGTTTCTACGAGCAGTACTTC
TRBV4-2,TRBJ2-7,TRBD1,NA,CASSQAQGQLYEQYF,TGTGCCAGCAGCCAAGCCCAGGGACAGCTATACGAGCAGTACTTC
TRBV5-1,TRBJ1-2,TRBD1,NA,CASSRDREVYGYTF,TGCGCCAGCAGCCGGGACAGGGAAGTTTATGGCTACACCTTC
TRBV18,TRBJ1-5,NA,NA,CASSPGGDNQPQHF,TGTGCCAGCTCACCCGGCGGGGACAATCAGCCCCAGCATTTT
TRBV3-1/TRBV3-2,TRBJ1-3,NA,NA,CASSPLEGLTGNTIYF,TGTGCCAGCAGCCCTTTGGAGGGGCTGACCGGAAACACCATATATTTT
TRBV27,TRBJ2-3,TRBD2,NA,CASRSRGGGVGDTQYF,TGTGCCAGCAGATCCCGTGGGGGGGGAGTCGGGGATACGCAGTATTTT